The T cell receptor (beta chain) described here comes from a study of regulatory T cells in long-lasting Graves disease. Overall study: To qualify as persistent, Graves' disease required over 5 years of antithyroid drugs with positive TSH receptor antibodies. Study-wide points: Compared with new cases, persistent Graves' patients showed reduced TCR diversity. Gene preferences differed: TRBV28, TRBJ1-2, TRBJ2-5 in persistent cases.

The time point denotes: persistent/refractory GD, antithyroid drugs over 5 years with positive TRAb. Construction of the TCR library relied on RNA isolated from PBMCs. Tubes containing EDTA received nine milliliters of drawn peripheral blood. This clonotype was detected many times. The antigen remains undetermined. The V gene end was trimmed by 0 bases and the J gene end by 6 bases; junction bases not matched to a gene: 10. The CDR3 sequence is 17 residues long. Germline assignment: CDR1 MNHNS and CDR2 SASEGT. Investigators prepared the TCR beta libraries by applying iRepertoire HTBI primers and Arm-PCR of CDR3 regions. Each CDR3 protein gets one entry after TCRdb re-called the multiplex PCR reads with MiXCR. Among about 470,000 distinct CDR3 sequences, roughly 21% were seen once, and the ten largest hold less than 9%.

The receptor was derived from a female donor with Graves disease. Sample: peripheral blood mononuclear cells (PBMCs), taken when the disease was refractory, from a patient treated with antithyroid drugs. The chain employs TRBV6-1 and TRBJ2-2, with 7 bases fitting TRBD1. This chain's CDR3 is CASSEARRGGWSGELFF. The CDR3 DNA is TGTGCCAGCAGTGAAGCGAGGAGAGGGGGCTGGTCCGGGGAGCTGTTTTTT.